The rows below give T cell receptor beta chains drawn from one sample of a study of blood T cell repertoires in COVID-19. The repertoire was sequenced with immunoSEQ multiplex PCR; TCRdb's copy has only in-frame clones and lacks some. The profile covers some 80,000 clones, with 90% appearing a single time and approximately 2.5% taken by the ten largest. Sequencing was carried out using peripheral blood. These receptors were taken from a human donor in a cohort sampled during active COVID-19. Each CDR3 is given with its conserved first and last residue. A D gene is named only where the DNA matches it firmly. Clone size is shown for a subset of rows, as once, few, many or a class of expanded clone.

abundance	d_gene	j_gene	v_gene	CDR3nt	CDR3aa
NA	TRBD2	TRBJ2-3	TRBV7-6	TGTGCCAGCAGCTCCGGGACTAGCGTCACAGATACGCAGTATTTT	CASSSGTSVTDTQYF
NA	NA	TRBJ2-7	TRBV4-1	TGCGCCAGCAGCCAAGATAGGCGGGGGCAACTTTACGAGCAGTACTTC	CASSQDRRGQLYEQYF
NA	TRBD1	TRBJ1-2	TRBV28	TGTGCCAGCAGTTTAGGACAGGGGAACTATGGCTACACCTTC	CASSLGQGNYGYTF
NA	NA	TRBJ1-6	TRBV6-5	TGTGCCAGCAAGATGGACAGAACCTATAATTCACCCCTCCACTTT	CASKMDRTYNSPLHF
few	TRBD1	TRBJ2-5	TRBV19	TGTGCCAGCGGACAGGGGAGTTTGGCGGGGACCCAGTACTTC	CASGQGSLAGTQYF
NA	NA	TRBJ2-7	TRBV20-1	TGCAGTGCTAGTCTGTCGCTGGGAGCCATTTACGAGCAGTACTTC	CSASLSLGAIYEQYF
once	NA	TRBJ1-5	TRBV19	TGTGCCAGTAGTGGCGGATACCTCAATCAGCCCCAGCATTTT	CASSGGYLNQPQHF
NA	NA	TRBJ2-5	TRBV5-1	TGCGCCAGCAGCTTAATTGCGGTGGAAGAGACCCAGTACTTC	CASSLIAVEETQYF
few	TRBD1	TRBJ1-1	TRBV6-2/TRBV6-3	TGTGCCAGCAGTTACCCCCGACAGGGCACCAACACTGAAGCTTTCTTT	CASSYPRQGTNTEAFF
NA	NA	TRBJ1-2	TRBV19	TGTGCCAGTAGTACCCACGGGGGGGTCGCCTATGGCTACACCTTC	CASSTHGGVAYGYTF
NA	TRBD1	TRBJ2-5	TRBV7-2	TGTGCCAGCAACCTCAGGGGGCAAGAGACCCAGTACTTC	CASNLRGQETQYF
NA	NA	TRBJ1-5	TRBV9	TGTGCCAGCAGCCCGGGACTAGACAATCAGCCCCAGCATTTT	CASSPGLDNQPQHF
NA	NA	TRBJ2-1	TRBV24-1	TGTGCCACCAGTCGTATCGGAGGGGATTACAATGAGCAGTTCTTC	CATSRIGGDYNEQFF
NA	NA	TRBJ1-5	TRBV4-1	TGCGCCAGCAGCCAAGACAGGGGCCTCAATAGCAATCAGCCCCAGCATTTT	CASSQDRGLNSNQPQHF
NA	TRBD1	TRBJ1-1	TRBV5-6	TGTGCCAGCAGCTCTCGTCAGGGGGGATACACTGAAGCTTTCTTT	CASSSRQGGYTEAFF
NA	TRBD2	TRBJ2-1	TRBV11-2	TGTGCCAGCAGCTCCCCCACTAGCGTTCGCTACAATGAGCAGTTCTTC	CASSSPTSVRYNEQFF
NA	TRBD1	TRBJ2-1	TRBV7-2	TGTGCCAGCAGCTTAGAACCGGGACAGGGGCACAATGAGCAGTTCTTC	CASSLEPGQGHNEQFF
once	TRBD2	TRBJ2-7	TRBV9	TGTGCCAGCAGCGTAGGGGCTAGCGGGAGTTCTTCCGACGAGCAGTACTTC	CASSVGASGSSSDEQYF
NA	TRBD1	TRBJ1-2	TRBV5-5	TGTGCCAGTCGCCGGGACAGGGGTTCGGCCTATGGCTACACCTTC	CASRRDRGSAYGYTF
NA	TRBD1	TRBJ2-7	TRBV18	TGTGCCAGCCAACCGGGACAGGGTGCCTACGAGCAGTACTTC	CASQPGQGAYEQYF
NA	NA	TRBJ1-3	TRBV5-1	TGCGCCAGCAGCCTAGATGGAAACACCATATATTTT	CASSLDGNTIYF
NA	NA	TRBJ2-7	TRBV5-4	TGTGCCAGCAGCCACGCCTTGGAGGGGGAGCAGTACTTC	CASSHALEGEQYF
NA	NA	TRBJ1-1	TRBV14	TGTGCCAGCAGCCAACAGGGGAATAAGGCTGAAGCTTTCTTT	CASSQQGNKAEAFF